These 21 T cell receptor beta chains came from one sample sequenced in a study of cytomegalovirus exposure and HLA in healthy donors. It was with 60 Vbeta and 13 Jbeta primers that the PCR ran. Libraries were prepared by immunoSEQ multiplex PCR; TCRdb keeps only in-frame clonotypes and omits some of them. The profile shows around 200,000 clones, 65% to 90% of them singletons. The sample comprised PBMCs. The receptors come from a girl aged 10 to 17 in good health and CMV-seronegative.

The CDR3 sequence is CASSLDSRSAEQFF. CDR3 in DNA: TGTGCCAGCAGCTTGGACTCCAGGTCGGCTGAGCAGTTCTTC. The chain uses TRBV5-5 and TRBJ2-1; D not resolved. CDR1 is SGHKS and CDR2 is YYEKEE in the germline V gene (reference sequence). The CDR3 length is 14 residues. V gave up 0 bases and J gave up 9 bases, with 13 bases separating them.

The chain has TRBV27 and TRBJ1-1, with 7 bases matching TRBD1. Germline CDR1 is MNHEY and CDR2 is SMNVEV (reference sequence). CDR3 length: 13 residues. The trim removed 2 bases at V and 8 bases at J, leaving 5 bases unmatched. The CDR3, as DNA: TGTGCCAGCAGTTTAAGGGGGCGAATGGAAGCTTTCTTT. Protein product: CASSLRGRMEAFF.

The chain joins TRBV5-1 to TRBJ2-2, with TRBD2 matching 7 bases. CDR1 SGHRS and CDR2 YFSETQ come from the germline V gene. Trimming at V came to 4 bases and at J to 6 bases, leaving 9 bases not matched to a gene. The CDR3 loop spans 15 amino acids. The CDR3 DNA sequence: TGCGCCAGCAGCATGGGACTATCATCTCCCGGGGAGCTGTTTTTT. It yields the protein CASSMGLSSPGELFF.

The genes are TRBV4-1 and TRBJ2-5; 12 bases are shared with TRBD2. The germline V gene has CDR1 MGHRA and CDR2 YSYEKL. Trimming removed 2 bases from V and 5 bases from J; junction bases left unmatched: 9. The CDR3 has 17 amino acids. In nucleotides, the CDR3 is TGCGCCAGCAGCCAAATTCTAGCGGGGGGGCCGGTGGAGACCCAGTACTTC. It yields the protein CASSQILAGGPVETQYF.

This chain uses TRBV14 with TRBJ2-5; D gene ambiguous. With 1 base removed from V and 4 bases from J, the gap between germline ends came to 4 bases. The CDR3 extends over 12 amino acids. CDR1 SGHDN and CDR2 FVKESK come from the germline V gene. In DNA form, the CDR3 reads TGTGCCAGCAGCCAAGTGAGAGAGACCCAGTACTTC. Protein: CASSQVRETQYF.

The chain employs TRBV18 and TRBJ1-2, with D unclear. Germline lookup yields CDR1 KGHSH and CDR2 LQKENI. V was trimmed by 6 bases and J by 0 bases, leaving 8 bases between them. This CDR3 spans 13 amino acids. CDR3 nucleotides: TGTGCCAGCTCGCGGGGATCTAACTATGGCTACACCTTC. This sequence encodes CASSRGSNYGYTF.

This sequence joins TRBV7-6 and TRBJ1-3, with D possibly matching TRBD1 (5 bases). Germline lookup yields CDR1 SGHVS and CDR2 FNYEAQ. The CDR3 runs to 18 residues. Trimming stripped 5 bases from V and 3 bases from J, with 23 bases between. The DNA for the CDR3 is TGTGCCAGCAGCCCCCAAAAGCAAGGGGCCATTTTTGGAAACACCATATATTTT. As protein: CASSPQKQGAIFGNTIYF.

V gene TRBV10-3 combines with J gene TRBJ2-3; maybe TRBD2 (6 bases). Germline V gene sequence: CDR1 ENHRY, CDR2 SYGVKD. V was trimmed by 0 bases and J by 2 bases, leaving 9 bases between them. The CDR3 extends over 15 amino acids. CDR3 region: CAISESGGYTDTQYF. CDR3 nucleotides: TGTGCCATCAGTGAGTCCGGGGGTTACACAGATACGCAGTATTTT.

The chain combines TRBV5-1 with TRBJ1-2; a possible D gene is TRBD1 (6 bases). Per germline, CDR1 SGHRS and CDR2 YFSETQ. The CDR3 has 13 amino acids. V lost 0 bases, J lost 7 bases, and 10 bases lay in between. DNA of the CDR3: TGCGCCAGCAGCTTGGTGGGGGCCGGTGGCTACACCTTC. It codes for CASSLVGAGGYTF.

The V and J genes are TRBV5-1 and TRBJ1-1; unclear D gene. This CDR3 is 13 amino acids long. V dropped 0 bases and J dropped 1 base, with 4 bases sitting between them. The germline CDR1 and CDR2 sequences are SGHRS and YFSETQ. The CDR3 sequence: CASSLASNTEAFF. Written as DNA, the CDR3 is TGCGCCAGCAGCTTGGCGTCGAACACTGAAGCTTTCTTT. Full variable domain (rest looked up from reference TRBV5-1 and TRBJ1-1): KAGVTQTPRYLIKTRGQQVTLSCSPISGHRSVSWYQQTPGQGLQFLFEYFSETQRNKGNFPGRFSGRQFSNSRSEMNVSTLELGDSALYLCASSLASNTEAFFGQGTRLTVV.

In this sample, this clone turned up once. The J gene is TRBJ2-1, the V gene TRBV7-2; 14 bases agree with TRBD2. This CDR3 contains 15 residues. The germline V gene has CDR1 SGHTA and CDR2 FQGNSA. With V trimmed by 6 bases and J by 7 bases, 5 bases remained unmatched. The CDR3 sequence: CASSPGTSGGNEQFF. Here the CDR3 DNA reads TGTGCCAGCAGTCCCGGGACTAGCGGGGGTAATGAGCAGTTCTTC.

With respect to this clone: The junction shows a germline mismatch at one end, possibly a read error. The chain is built from TRBV7-9 and TRBJ2-3, with D possibly being TRBD1 (5 bases). Germline loops: CDR1 SEHNR, CDR2 FQNEAQ (reference sequence). The length of the CDR3 is 12 residues. CDR3 nucleotides: TGTTCCAGCAGCTTTGGGGCGGATACGCAGTATTTT. It encodes CSSSFGADTQYF.

This chain uses TRBV7-3 with TRBJ2-1; TRBD2 might be the D (6 bases). Between the trimmed V and J ends, which lost 0 bases and 0 bases, there was a span of 9 bases. Germline V CDR1 and CDR2: SGHTA, FQGTGA. The CDR3 extends over 16 amino acids. CDR3 nucleotides: TGTGCCAGCAGCTTAACGGGGGGATCCTCCTACAATGAGCAGTTCTTC. Encoded protein: CASSLTGGSSYNEQFF.

The chain employs TRBV27 and TRBJ2-3; D is unclear. Germline lookup yields CDR1 MNHEY and CDR2 SMNVEV (reference sequence). V lost 5 bases and J lost 2, with 5 bases in between. The CDR3 is 12 residues long. CDR3 DNA: TGTGCCAGCAGTGCCTACACAGATACGCAGTATTTT. Residues: CASSAYTDTQYF.

This rearrangement joins TRBV28 to TRBJ1-4; D gene uncertain. The CDR3 consists of 18 residues. V lost 5 bases and J 6 bases, leaving 25 bases between the germline ends. Germline-derived CDR1 and CDR2 are MDHEN and SYDVKM. CDR3 in DNA: TGTGCCAGCAGTCCTAACCCACAAGTCAGACTTTTGGATGAAAAACTGTTTTTT. It yields the protein CASSPNPQVRLLDEKLFF.

The CDR3 protein is CASSPDSYNSPLHF. CDR3 nucleotide sequence: TGTGCCAGCAGCCCGGACAGTTATAATTCACCCCTCCACTTT. The V gene is TRBV7-3, the J gene TRBJ1-6, with a tentative D call TRBD1 (6 bases). Germline CDR1 reads SGHTA; CDR2 reads FQGTGA. Trimming cost V 5 bases and J 4 bases, with 9 bases left between them. The CDR3 has 14 residues.

The chain has TRBV5-1 and TRBJ2-1, with 8 nucleotides matching TRBD2. This CDR3 has 17 residues. Germline-derived CDR1 and CDR2 are SGHRS and YFSETQ. V lost 1 base and J lost 4; bases outside the gene matches: 10. The chain's CDR3 is CASSLSSGESHYNEQFF. The CDR3 bases are TGCGCCAGCAGCTTGAGTAGCGGGGAGAGCCATTACAATGAGCAGTTCTTC.

The chain uses TRBV11-2 and TRBJ2-7; D is unresolved. CDR3 length: 14 residues. The V end was cut by 5 bases, the J end by 2 bases, with 13 bases between. Per the germline V gene, CDR1 is SGHAT and CDR2 is FQNNGV. The CDR3 coding sequence is TGTGCCAGCAGCAAGAATGTCAGGCCCTACGAGCAGTACTTC. Translated: CASSKNVRPYEQYF.

The chain has TRBV7-2 and TRBJ2-7; 8 bases map to TRBD2. Germline values: CDR1 SGHTA, CDR2 FQGNSA. The CDR3 is 15 amino acids. Trimming took 1 base from V and 5 from J; bases not matched to a gene: 7. CDR3 amino acids: CASSLEGTRIHEQYF. In nucleotides, the CDR3 is TGTGCCAGCAGCTTAGAAGGGACTAGAATCCACGAGCAGTACTTC.

The chain links TRBV15 to TRBJ2-3; possible D gene TRBD2, 5 bases. The CDR3 is 12 residues long. V shed 6 bases and J shed 10 bases, with 14 bases lying between them. The V gene's germline CDR1 is LNHNV and CDR2 YYDKDF (reference sequence). CDR3 sequence reads: CATRPGPGAQYF. The DNA for the CDR3 is TGTGCCACCAGGCCCGGCCCCGGGGCGCAGTATTTT.

This chain joins TRBV4-2 and TRBJ1-2; D uncertain. The CDR3 covers 14 residues. Trimming shortened V by 4 bases and J by 0 bases, and 9 bases separated the two germline ends. Germline CDR1 LGHNA, CDR2 YNFKEQ. The CDR3 here is CASSPGGANYGYTF. The CDR3 DNA sequence: TGTGCCAGCAGCCCAGGAGGTGCTAACTATGGCTACACCTTC.